The rows below give T cell receptor beta chains drawn from one sample of a study of OX40 agonist ivuxolimab in advanced cancers. Assay: immunoSEQ multiplex PCR; the TCRdb copy retains only in-frame clones and omits some. The sample has 50,000 to 75,000 clones, roughly four fifths seen once. This sample comprised CD4+ or CD8+ T cells sorted from blood, obtained in a trial of the OX40 agonist ivuxolimab. Receptor source: an adult with an advanced solid tumor such as melanoma, head and neck, liver or kidney cancer. CDR3s include the opening cysteine and the closing phenylalanine or tryptophan. A D gene is named only where the DNA matches it firmly. The size field is filled for only some rows; it gives once, few, many or a size class.

CDR3: CASSSFGGSSYNEQFF
DNA: TGTGCCAGCAGTTCGTTCGGGGGGAGCTCCTACAATGAGCAGTTCTTC
J: TRBJ2-1
V: TRBV28
length: 16
size: -
D: TRBD2

CDR3: CASSNQGGEAFF
DNA: TGTGCCAGCAGTAACCAGGGTGGGGAAGCTTTCTTT
J: TRBJ1-1
V: TRBV6-5
length: 12
size: once
D: -

CDR3: CASSEAGGQGAIYGYTF
DNA: TGTGCCAGCAGTGAAGCGGGAGGACAGGGGGCTATCTATGGCTACACCTTC
J: TRBJ1-2
V: TRBV6-1
length: 17
size: -
D: TRBD1

CDR3: CASSVAPESPYEQYF
DNA: TGTGCCAGCAGCGTAGCCCCCGAATCCCCCTACGAGCAGTACTTC
J: TRBJ2-7
V: TRBV9
length: 15
size: -
D: -

CDR3: CSVEAQGGYGQYF
DNA: TGCAGCGTTGAAGCACAGGGGGGCTATGGGCAGTACTTC
J: TRBJ2-7
V: TRBV29-1
length: 13
size: -
D: TRBD1

CDR3: CASSPSSGGAGETQYF
DNA: TGTGCCAGCAGCCCGTCTAGCGGGGGGGCAGGAGAGACCCAGTACTTC
J: TRBJ2-5
V: TRBV7-9
length: 16
size: -
D: TRBD2

CDR3: CASSRSPGQGQKLFF
DNA: TGCGCCAGCAGCAGATCTCCGGGACAGGGTCAAAAACTGTTTTTT
J: TRBJ1-4
V: TRBV5-1
length: 15
size: -
D: TRBD1

CDR3: CATATSGAPQGTQYF
DNA: TGTGCCACGGCGACTAGCGGGGCGCCGCAGGGTACGCAGTATTTT
J: TRBJ2-3
V: TRBV6-5
length: 15
size: -
D: TRBD2

CDR3: CASSLGPSGGSNEQFF
DNA: TGTGCCAGCAGCTTAGGTCCTAGCGGGGGGTCGAATGAGCAGTTCTTC
J: TRBJ2-1
V: TRBV7-9
length: 16
size: -
D: TRBD2

CDR3: CASSMGGRQETQYF
DNA: TGTGCCAGTAGTATGGGGGGCCGCCAAGAGACCCAGTACTTC
J: TRBJ2-5
V: TRBV19
length: 14
size: -
D: -

CDR3: CASSADRTGGGRGVYF
DNA: TGTGCCAGCAGCGCGGACCGGACAGGGGGCGGACGTGGAGTCTACTTC
J: TRBJ2-5
V: TRBV5-4
length: 16
size: -
D: TRBD1

CDR3: CASSPSGENYGYTF
DNA: TGTGCCAGCTCACCATCGGGAGAGAACTATGGCTACACCTTC
J: TRBJ1-2
V: TRBV18
length: 14
size: -
D: -

CDR3: CASFSIWTGELFF
DNA: TGTGCCAGCTTTTCAATCTGGACCGGGGAGCTGTTTTTT
J: TRBJ2-2
V: TRBV6-5
length: 13
size: once
D: -

CDR3: CASDRAFKQETQYF
DNA: TGTGCCAGCGACAGGGCGTTTAAGCAAGAGACCCAGTACTTC
J: TRBJ2-5
V: TRBV7-8
length: 14
size: once
D: TRBD1

CDR3: CASSGTSGGRETQYF
DNA: TGTGCCAGCAGTGGAACTAGCGGGGGGCGCGAGACCCAGTACTTC
J: TRBJ2-5
V: TRBV2
length: 15
size: few
D: TRBD2

CDR3: CASGDTSNQPQHF
DNA: TGTGCCAGTGGGGACACGAGCAATCAGCCCCAGCATTTT
J: TRBJ1-5
V: TRBV19
length: 13
size: -
D: -

CDR3: CASSINGAGGPSGELFF
DNA: TGTGCCAGTAGTATCAATGGCGCGGGGGGGCCTTCAGGGGAGCTGTTTTTT
J: TRBJ2-2
V: TRBV19
length: 17
size: few
D: TRBD2

CDR3: CASSSPSLNYGYTF
DNA: TGTGCCAGCAGTTCTCCCAGTCTCAACTATGGCTACACCTTC
J: TRBJ1-2
V: TRBV27
length: 14
size: few
D: -

CDR3: CASSYFGSNYEQYF
DNA: TGTGCCAGCAGTTACTTCGGATCTAACTACGAGCAGTACTTC
J: TRBJ2-7
V: TRBV6-5
length: 14
size: -
D: -

CDR3: CASSEGHSGNTIYF
DNA: TGTGCCAGCAGTGAAGGCCACTCTGGAAACACCATATATTTT
J: TRBJ1-3
V: TRBV6-1
length: 14
size: -
D: -

CDR3: CASSQAQPGQPQHF
DNA: TGCGCCAGCAGCCAAGCCCAGCCTGGTCAGCCCCAGCATTTT
J: TRBJ1-5
V: TRBV4-1
length: 14
size: -
D: -

CDR3: CASSIDGSSYNEQFF
DNA: TGTGCCAGCAGCATTGACGGATCCTCCTACAATGAGCAGTTCTTC
J: TRBJ2-1
V: TRBV5-4
length: 15
size: -
D: -

CDR3: CASSLAADSGNTIYF
DNA: TGTGCCAGCAGCTTAGCAGCTGACTCTGGAAACACCATATATTTT
J: TRBJ1-3
V: TRBV7-2
length: 15
size: -
D: -

CDR3: CAITPQRGQGTGELFF
DNA: TGTGCCATCACCCCCCAGAGAGGACAGGGGACCGGGGAGCTGTTTTTT
J: TRBJ2-2
V: TRBV10-3
length: 16
size: -
D: TRBD1

CDR3: CASSIDRSQTPEAFF
DNA: TGTGCCAGTAGTATAGATCGAAGCCAAACCCCTGAAGCTTTCTTT
J: TRBJ1-1
V: TRBV19
length: 15
size: -
D: -

CDR3: CASSREPGQGVGYTF
DNA: TGTGCCAGCAGCCGAGAGCCGGGACAGGGGGTCGGCTACACCTTC
J: TRBJ1-2
V: TRBV14
length: 15
size: -
D: TRBD1

CDR3: CASSPDSRSDTQYF
DNA: TGTGCCAGCTCACCGGACTCAAGGTCCGATACGCAGTATTTT
J: TRBJ2-3
V: TRBV18
length: 14
size: -
D: -

CDR3: CASSYQGGRYTEAFF
DNA: TGTGCCAGCAGTTACCAAGGGGGCAGGTACACTGAAGCTTTCTTT
J: TRBJ1-1
V: TRBV6-5
length: 15
size: -
D: TRBD1

CDR3: CASSESSGLTDTQYF
DNA: TGTGCCAGCAGTGAATCGTCCGGGCTTACAGATACGCAGTATTTT
J: TRBJ2-3
V: TRBV6-1
length: 15
size: -
D: -

CDR3: CASSLPELNNEQFF
DNA: TGTGCCAGCAGCTTACCAGAGCTAAACAATGAGCAGTTCTTC
J: TRBJ2-1
V: TRBV7-9
length: 14
size: -
D: -

CDR3: CASSPGGGETQYF
DNA: TGCGCCAGCAGTCCAGGCGGGGGAGAGACCCAGTACTTC
J: TRBJ2-5
V: TRBV4-1
length: 13
size: once
D: TRBD2

CDR3: CATLGLGNQPQHF
DNA: TGTGCCACCCTCGGACTGGGCAATCAGCCCCAGCATTTT
J: TRBJ1-5
V: TRBV19
length: 13
size: -
D: -

CDR3: CASSPVGSGALNSYNEQFF
DNA: TGCGCCAGCAGCCCAGTAGGTAGCGGGGCCCTAAACTCCTACAATGAGCAGTTCTTC
J: TRBJ2-1
V: TRBV5-1
length: 19
size: few
D: TRBD2

CDR3: CASSFRSTGELFF
DNA: TGTGCCAGCAGTTTCCGGTCGACCGGGGAGCTGTTTTTT
J: TRBJ2-2
V: TRBV28
length: 13
size: once
D: -

CDR3: CASSPPAYDYEQYF
DNA: TGTGCCAGCTCACCACCGGCATATGACTACGAGCAGTACTTC
J: TRBJ2-7
V: TRBV18
length: 14
size: -
D: -

CDR3: CASSGQGTPTNYGYTF
DNA: TGTGCCAGCTCGGGACAGGGGACCCCTACTAACTATGGCTACACCTTC
J: TRBJ1-2
V: TRBV28
length: 16
size: -
D: TRBD1

CDR3: CASSIDRVEQYF
DNA: TGTGCCAGCAGCATTGACAGGGTCGAGCAGTACTTC
J: TRBJ2-7
V: TRBV6-5
length: 12
size: -
D: TRBD1

CDR3: CASSLQVGGGLETQYF
DNA: TGCGCCAGCAGCCTCCAGGTAGGGGGCGGTCTGGAGACCCAGTACTTC
J: TRBJ2-5
V: TRBV4-1
length: 16
size: -
D: TRBD1

CDR3: CASSLDRATEAFF
DNA: TGCGCCAGCAGCTTGGACAGGGCCACTGAAGCTTTCTTT
J: TRBJ1-1
V: TRBV5-1
length: 13
size: -
D: -

CDR3: CASRSYRGLPQHF
DNA: TGTGCCAGCAGATCATACCGGGGATTGCCCCAGCATTTT
J: TRBJ1-5
V: TRBV28
length: 13
size: -
D: -

CDR3: CASSLGPREKSGELFF
DNA: TGTGCCAGCAGCTTGGGGCCCAGGGAGAAATCCGGGGAGCTGTTTTTT
J: TRBJ2-2
V: TRBV5-4
length: 16
size: -
D: -

CDR3: CASSAVNRAGNEKLFF
DNA: TGCGCCAGCAGCGCCGTCAACAGGGCGGGTAATGAAAAACTGTTTTTT
J: TRBJ1-4
V: TRBV5-1
length: 16
size: once
D: -